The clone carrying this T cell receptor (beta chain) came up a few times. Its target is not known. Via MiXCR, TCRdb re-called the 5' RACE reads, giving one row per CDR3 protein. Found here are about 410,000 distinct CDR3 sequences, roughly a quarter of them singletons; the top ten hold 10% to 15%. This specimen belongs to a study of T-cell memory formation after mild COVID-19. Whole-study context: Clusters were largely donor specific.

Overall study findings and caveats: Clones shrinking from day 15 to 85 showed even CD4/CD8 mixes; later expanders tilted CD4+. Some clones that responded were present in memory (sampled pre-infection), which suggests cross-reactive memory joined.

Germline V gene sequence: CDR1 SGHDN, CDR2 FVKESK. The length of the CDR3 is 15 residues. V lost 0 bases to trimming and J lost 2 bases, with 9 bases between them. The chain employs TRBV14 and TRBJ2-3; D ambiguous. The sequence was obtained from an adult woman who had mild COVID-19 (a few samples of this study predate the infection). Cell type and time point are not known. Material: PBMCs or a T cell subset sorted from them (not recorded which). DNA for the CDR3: TGTGCCAGCAGCCAAGATCGGGTCGTCACAGATACGCAGTATTTT. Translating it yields CASSQDRVVTDTQYF.